The 19 T cell receptor beta chains below all came from one sample that was sequenced in a study of CD8 T cells in Susac syndrome. It was with random hexamers that roughly 0.45 to 1 ug RNA was reverse transcribed. A single record per CDR3 protein comes from TCRdb applying MiXCR to the immunoSEQ multiplex PCR reads. The table has approximately 80,000 distinct CDR3 sequences, roughly 95% seen once; the top ten hold about 0.5%. The sample was CD8+ T cells from PBMCs. The receptor source for this set is a human donor with Susac syndrome.

V gene TRBV5-5 combines with J gene TRBJ1-6; a weak D match, TRBD1 (5 bases). The CDR3 is 15 residues long. CDR1 SGHKS and CDR2 YYEKEE come from the germline V gene (reference sequence). V was shortened by 4 bases and J by 4 bases, with 12 bases between the two germline ends. As DNA, the CDR3 is TGTGCCAGCAGCCTTCGACAGACATATAATTCACCCCTCCACTTT. Protein: CASSLRQTYNSPLHF.

J is TRBJ1-5 and V is TRBV7-9; D may be TRBD1 (6 bases). V shed 7 bases and J shed 5 bases, with 9 bases lying between them. The V gene's germline CDR1 is SEHNR and CDR2 FQNEAQ (reference sequence). The CDR3 is made up of 12 amino acids. CDR3 nucleotide sequence: TGTGCCAGCACGGACAGTTATCAGCCCCAGCATTTT. The encoded protein is CASTDSYQPQHF.

In DNA form, the CDR3 reads TGTGCCAGCAGTGACTCGCGGGGGTTATCAGATACGCAGTATTTT. It is translated as CASSDSRGLSDTQYF. This chain connects TRBV2 to TRBJ2-3, with TRBD2 matching 7 bases. Germline CDR1 reads SNHLY; CDR2 reads FYNNEI. The CDR3 is made up of 15 amino acids. With 3 bases clipped from V and 4 bases from J, the junction kept 7 bases outside the gene matches.

The chain joins TRBV4-1 to TRBJ1-2, with D unclear. The V end was cut by 1 base, the J end by 5 bases, with 8 bases between. The CDR3 extends over 13 amino acids. The V gene's germline CDR1 is MGHRA and CDR2 YSYEKL. CDR3 nucleotides: TGCGCCAGCAGCCAAGGGGAAGGGTATGGCTACACCTTC. Its translation is CASSQGEGYGYTF.

This chain links TRBV2 with TRBJ1-3, with a tentative D call TRBD1 (5 bases). CDR1 SNHLY and CDR2 FYNNEI come from the germline V gene. V dropped 7 bases and J dropped 0 bases, with 13 bases sitting between them. This CDR3 spans 15 amino acids. DNA of the CDR3: TGTGCCAGCATCCTTGACAGTGACTCTGGAAACACCATATATTTT. Amino acids: CASILDSDSGNTIYF. The whole variable domain, filled in from reference TRBV2 and TRBJ1-3, reads EPEVTQTPSHQVTQMGQEVILRCVPISNHLYFYWYRQILGQKVEFLVSFYNNEISEKSEIFDDQFSVERPDGSNFTLKIRSTKLEDSAMYFCASILDSDSGNTIYFGEGSWLTVV.

The chain employs TRBV4-3 and TRBJ2-2; TRBD1 aligns across 8 bases. The CDR3 sequence is 16 residues long. Germline V gene sequence: CDR1 LGHNA, CDR2 YSLEER. Trimming cost V 1 base and J 1 base; bases outside gene matches: 2. This chain's CDR3 is CASSQGTGLNTGELFF. The DNA for the CDR3 is TGCGCCAGCAGCCAAGGGACAGGGTTGAACACCGGGGAGCTGTTTTTT.

The CDR3 sequence is CASSTSRRGTGANVLTF. As DNA, the CDR3 is TGTGCCAGCAGCACCAGTAGAAGAGGGACGGGGGCCAACGTCCTGACTTTC. The chain couples TRBV9 to TRBJ2-6; D tentatively reads TRBD1 or TRBD2 (5 bases each). The CDR3 loop spans 17 amino acids. V lost 4 bases and J lost 4, with 18 bases in between. Germline V gene data show CDR1 as SGDLS and CDR2 as YYNGEE.

The V and J genes are TRBV27 and TRBJ2-7, with D perhaps given as TRBD1 or TRBD2 (5 bases each). V was cut by 2 bases and J by 2 bases, with 7 bases left in between. This CDR3 is built from 13 residues. The germline CDR1 and CDR2 sequences are MNHEY and SMNVEV (reference sequence). CDR3 sequence (DNA): TGTGCCAGCAGTTTAATGGGACCCTACGAGCAGTACTTC. Its protein product is CASSLMGPYEQYF.

This clonotype occurred once. J is TRBJ2-1 and V is TRBV7-6; D ambiguous. The length of the CDR3 is 13 residues. V lost 5 bases to trimming and J lost 3 bases, with 8 bases between them. The germline gives CDR1 SGHVS, CDR2 FNYEAQ. This CDR3 is CASSPTNYNEQFF. CDR3 coding DNA: TGTGCCAGCAGCCCCACTAACTACAATGAGCAGTTCTTC.

Only one count was recorded for this clonotype. The chain has TRBV7-9 and TRBJ2-3; the D is unclear. V was pared by 6 bases and J by 8 bases, with 18 bases between. The CDR3 is made up of 14 amino acids. Germline V gene data show CDR1 as SEHNR and CDR2 as FQNEAQ (reference sequence). CDR3 loop: CASSFQDGLGTQYF. In DNA, the CDR3 is TGTGCCAGCAGTTTTCAAGACGGTCTGGGTACGCAGTATTTT.

The gene calls are TRBV7-9 and TRBJ2-1; TRBD2 agrees at 12 bases. J lost 2 bases, V lost 3 bases, and 2 bases had no gene match. Germline lookup yields CDR1 SEHNR and CDR2 FQNEAQ (reference sequence). The CDR3 contains 16 residues. The DNA for the CDR3 is TGTGCCAGCAGCTTGGCTAGCGGGGGGGCCTACAATGAGCAGTTCTTC. It translates to CASSLASGGAYNEQFF.

The V gene is TRBV28, the J gene TRBJ2-3; D not resolved. CDR1 is MDHEN and CDR2 is SYDVKM in the germline V gene. The CDR3 spans 14 residues. Deletions cut 4 bases from V and 0 bases from J, with 8 bases between. CDR3 sequence: CASSSDASTDTQYF. CDR3 DNA sequence: TGTGCCAGCAGTTCGGACGCTAGCACAGATACGCAGTATTTT.

The rearrangement joins TRBV20-1 to TRBJ2-5; 7 bases fit TRBD2. Germline trimming cut 0 bases from V and 2 bases from J; bases unmatched to any gene: 9. Germline V lookup: CDR1 DFQATT, CDR2 SNEGSKA (reference sequence). The CDR3 loop spans 16 amino acids. CDR3 in amino acids: CSARDRAGRGQETQYF. CDR3 nucleotide sequence: TGCAGTGCTAGAGATCGAGCAGGGCGGGGGCAAGAGACCCAGTACTTC.

V gene TRBV12-3 or TRBV12-4 combines with J gene TRBJ2-3, with D unresolved. V lost 2 bases and J 5 bases, leaving 8 bases between the germline ends. The CDR3 runs 13 residues. The CDR3 DNA follows: TGTGCCAGCAGTTTAAAGTTAGGAGATACGCAGTATTTT. Translation gives CASSLKLGDTQYF.

The J gene is TRBJ2-1, the V gene TRBV19; the D is unclear. Trimming left V 8 bases short and J 0 bases short, with 8 bases between. CDR1 is LNHDA and CDR2 is SQIVND in the germline V gene (reference sequence). CDR3 size: 13 residues. CDR3 in amino acids: CASLEASYNEQFF. CDR3 bases: TGTGCCAGTCTTGAGGCCTCCTACAATGAGCAGTTCTTC. Full variable domain (rest looked up from reference TRBV19 and TRBJ2-1): DGGITQSPKYLFRKEGQNVTLSCEQNLNHDAMYWYRQDPGQGLRLIYYSQIVNDFQKGDIAEGYSVSREKKESFPLTVTSAQKNPTAFYLCASLEASYNEQFFGPGTRLTVL.

V gene TRBV12-3 or TRBV12-4 combines with J gene TRBJ2-5; 7 positions agree with TRBD2. V shed 6 bases and J 1 base; nucleotides not matched to a gene: 8. This CDR3 is built from 15 residues. CDR3 sequence (DNA): TGTGCCAGCAGCGAGGGGACTAACAGCCAAGAGACCCAGTACTTC. Its protein is CASSEGTNSQETQYF.

This clonotype came up once. This sequence joins TRBV5-6 and TRBJ2-7; D possibly corresponds to TRBD2 (6 bases). V was shortened by 2 bases and J by 2 bases, with 11 bases between the two germline ends. CDR3 size: 14 residues. The germline V gene encodes CDR1 SGHDT and CDR2 YYEEEE. CDR3 sequence (DNA): TGTGCCAGCAGCTTCCTTTCGGGGGCCTACGAGCAGTACTTC. Its translation is CASSFLSGAYEQYF.

The chain couples TRBV20-1 to TRBJ2-7; D uncertain. CDR1 is DFQATT and CDR2 is SNEGSKA in the germline V gene (reference sequence). V was cut by 5 bases and J by 0 bases, with 11 bases left in between. The CDR3 is made up of 13 amino acids. This CDR3 is CSAEPTNSYEQYF. In DNA, the CDR3 is TGCAGTGCTGAACCGACGAACTCCTACGAGCAGTACTTC.

This clonotype was counted once. The V and J genes are TRBV29-1 and TRBJ2-1, with a weak D call TRBD1 (5 bases). Germline CDR1 reads SQVTM; CDR2 reads ANQGSEA. This CDR3 comprises 14 residues. Deletions cut 1 base from V and 3 bases from J, with 10 bases between. The CDR3 sequence: CSVEGQHNYNEQFF. In DNA, the CDR3 is TGCAGCGTTGAAGGACAGCACAACTACAATGAGCAGTTCTTC.